The sequence of this T cell receptor beta chain was determined in a study of CD8+ T cells in alopecia areata. Following extraction, RNA underwent reverse transcription to cDNA, which served as the sequencing template. Method: immunoSEQ multiplex PCR; TCRdb's copy keeps in-frame clones and lacks some. There are 37,000 or so clones in the sample; roughly half occur only once, and under 2% lies in the top ten. The length of the CDR3 is 14 residues. The V gene end was trimmed by 7 bases and the J gene end by 5 bases; junction bases not matched to a gene: 7. From germline, CDR1 is MDHEN and CDR2 SYDVKM. Sorting of CD4+ cells into CD25+CD127- cells was carried out for five patients.

The sample consisted of CD4+ Tregs sorted from blood. This TCR was recovered from a human donor with alopecia areata. The rearrangement uses TRBV28 and TRBJ1-1; 10 bases line up with TRBD1. Written as DNA, the CDR3 is TGTGCCAGCAAGACAGGGGGCGCGAGAACTGAAGCTTTCTTT. Its protein product is CASKTGGARTEAFF. The variable domain in full, completed from reference TRBV28 and TRBJ1-1, reads DVKVTQSSRYLVKRTGEKVFLECVQDMDHENMFWYRQDPGLGLRLIYFSYDVKMKEKGDIPEGYSVSREKKERFSLILESASTNQTSMYLCASKTGGARTEAFFGQGTRLTVV.